These 24 T cell receptor beta chains were sequenced from one sample in a study of cytomegalovirus exposure and HLA in healthy donors. PCR employed 60 Vbeta and 13 Jbeta primers. The assay was immunoSEQ multiplex PCR, and TCRdb's table has in-frame clones only and misses some. The sample shows about 150,000 clones, nearly 80% of them seen only once. Sequenced: PBMCs. The receptors stem from a man aged 30-40 years in good health and CMV-seropositive.

In this sample, this clone turned up a few times. The chain links TRBV7-9 to TRBJ1-4, with D perhaps TRBD1 (5 bases). This CDR3 contains 15 residues. Trimming left V 5 bases short and J 8 bases short, with 18 bases between. Germline V lookup: CDR1 SEHNR, CDR2 FQNEAQ (reference sequence). The CDR3 reads CASSDWAGRAEKLFF. CDR3 in DNA: TGTGCCAGCAGCGATTGGGCCGGCAGGGCAGAAAAACTGTTTTTT.

The rearrangement links TRBV5-4 to TRBJ1-1; D is undetermined. Germline V gene lookup returns CDR1 SGHNT and CDR2 YYREEE (reference sequence). Between the trimmed V and J ends, which lost 0 bases and 1 base, there was a span of 13 bases. This CDR3 spans 16 amino acids. In DNA, the CDR3 is TGTGCCAGCAGCTTGGGGGCCCCGAATGGGAACACTGAAGCTTTCTTT. Translated: CASSLGAPNGNTEAFF.

The gene calls are TRBV4-2 and TRBJ2-1; tentatively, D is TRBD2 (6 bases). Trimming stripped 2 bases from V and 7 bases from J, with 18 bases between. The CDR3 is 16 amino acids. Germline CDR1 and CDR2: LGHNA and YNFKEQ. CDR3 sequence: CASSQRDFRGLNEQFF. The CDR3 nucleotides read TGTGCCAGCAGCCAACGGGACTTCCGGGGACTGAATGAGCAGTTCTTC.

V and J are TRBV30 and TRBJ2-7; 9 bases are shared with TRBD1. The junction had 8 bases not matched to a gene; V was cut back by 5 bases and J by 9 bases. Looked up from germline, CDR1 is GTSNPN and CDR2 is SVGIG (reference sequence). The CDR3 covers 12 residues. The CDR3 nucleotides are TGTGCCTGGGGACAGGGGATACGCGGGCAGTACTTC. As protein: CAWGQGIRGQYF.

The sample holds one count of this clone. The chain recombines TRBV19 with TRBJ2-2; 10 bases agree with TRBD2. Germline CDR1 is LNHDA and CDR2 is SQIVND (reference sequence). This CDR3 comprises 16 residues. V shed 5 bases, J shed 2 bases, and the junction held 5 bases outside the gene matches. Here the CDR3 DNA reads TGTGCCAGTAGTCAGAGGACTAGCGGAAACACCGGGGAGCTGTTTTTT. It specifies CASSQRTSGNTGELFF.

The rearrangement uses TRBV11-2 and TRBJ2-1, with 9 positions matching TRBD2. Germline values: CDR1 SGHAT, CDR2 FQNNGV. The CDR3 consists of 18 residues. Trimming took 1 base from V and 3 from J; bases not matched to a gene: 10. CDR3 amino acids: CASSLVAPGGRVYNEQFF. DNA of the CDR3: TGTGCCAGCAGCTTAGTGGCCCCTGGCGGGAGGGTCTACAATGAGCAGTTCTTC.

The chain employs TRBV7-2 and TRBJ2-2; possible D gene TRBD2, 6 bases. Looked up from germline, CDR1 is SGHTA and CDR2 is FQGNSA. This CDR3 has 15 amino acids. Trimming took off 3 bases at V and 1 base at J, with 9 bases between the two ends. The CDR3 spells CASSLRSGNTGELFF. In nucleotides, the CDR3 is TGTGCCAGCAGCTTGCGTAGCGGGAACACCGGGGAGCTGTTTTTT.

This chain links TRBV7-9 with TRBJ2-2, with a weak D call TRBD2 (6 bases). The CDR3 extends over 15 amino acids. The V gene's germline CDR1 is SEHNR and CDR2 FQNEAQ (reference sequence). V lost 5 bases to trimming and J lost 5 bases, with 15 bases between them. The CDR3: CASSPPGGWTGELFF. The CDR3 coding sequence is TGTGCCAGCAGCCCCCCTGGAGGGTGGACCGGGGAGCTGTTTTTT.

The chain carries TRBV5-6 and TRBJ1-2, with TRBD1 matching over 8 bases. This CDR3 spans 13 amino acids. J lost 7 bases, V lost 4 bases, and 6 bases had no gene match. Germline CDR1 reads SGHDT; CDR2 reads YYEEEE. The CDR3 spells CASSLGQGAGYTF. CDR3 coding DNA: TGTGCCAGCAGCCTAGGACAGGGCGCTGGCTACACCTTC.

Details on this clone: The sample has other DNA sequences that encode this CDR3 too. The chain uses TRBV5-1 and TRBJ1-2, with 7 bases matching TRBD1. This CDR3 has 17 amino acids. Germline V CDR1 and CDR2: SGHRS, YFSETQ. After removal of 0 bases from V and 0 bases from J, the junction contained 8 bases not matched to a gene. The CDR3 loop is CASSLEGGGGPNYGYTF. The CDR3 region has the DNA TGCGCCAGCAGCTTGGAAGGGGGCGGCGGTCCTAACTATGGCTACACCTTC.

This clone was counted a single time. The rearrangement links TRBV5-1 to TRBJ2-7, with D maybe TRBD1 (6 bases). V was trimmed by 4 bases and J by 2 bases, leaving 10 bases between them. The CDR3 is 13 residues long. Germline assignment: CDR1 SGHRS and CDR2 YFSETQ. The CDR3 loop reads CASSPDRPYEQYF. In nucleotides, the CDR3 is TGCGCCAGCAGCCCAGACAGGCCCTACGAGCAGTACTTC.

As for this clone: At the DNA level, this CDR3 is encoded by other sequences in the same sample as well. The chain recombines TRBV18 with TRBJ2-7; 7 bases line up with TRBD2. Unmatched junction bases numbered 0, after V lost 0 bases and J lost 4 bases. This CDR3 has 13 residues. Germline CDR1 and CDR2: KGHSH and LQKENI. In DNA form, the CDR3 reads TGTGCCAGCTCACCACCGGGAGGGTACGAGCAGTACTTC. Amino acid sequence: CASSPPGGYEQYF.

The chain couples TRBV4-2 to TRBJ1-3; D gene unclear. CDR3 length equals 16 residues. Trimming removed 0 bases from V and 0 bases from J, with 9 bases in between. CDR1 is LGHNA and CDR2 is YNFKEQ in the germline V gene. CDR3 amino acids: CASSQDPASSGNTIYF. Here the CDR3 DNA reads TGTGCCAGCAGCCAAGACCCCGCCAGCTCTGGAAACACCATATATTTT.

The chain combines TRBV7-3 with TRBJ2-1; a possible D gene is TRBD1 (6 bases). The V and J ends lost 1 base and 0 bases respectively, with 13 bases between them. The germline V gene encodes CDR1 SGHTA and CDR2 FQGTGA. CDR3 length equals 17 residues. The CDR3 protein is CASSLRGTPSSYNEQFF. The CDR3 DNA follows: TGTGCCAGCAGCTTAAGGGGGACACCAAGCTCCTACAATGAGCAGTTCTTC.

This sequence joins TRBV4-1 and TRBJ2-7; a weak D match, TRBD1 (6 bases). V was shortened by 1 base and J by 1 base, with 11 bases between the two germline ends. The CDR3 is 15 residues long. Per germline, CDR1 MGHRA and CDR2 YSYEKL. As DNA, the CDR3 is TGCGCCAGCAGCCAAGGACAGGTGTCTTCCTACGAGCAGTACTTC. It yields the protein CASSQGQVSSYEQYF.

J is TRBJ1-2 and V is TRBV27, with 7 bases identical to TRBD1. Germline V lookup: CDR1 MNHEY, CDR2 SMNVEV (reference sequence). The CDR3 loop spans 13 amino acids. V was clipped by 5 bases and J by 4 bases; unmatched bases: 4. The CDR3 here is CASSADRFYGYTF. CDR3 in DNA: TGTGCCAGCAGTGCGGACAGGTTCTATGGCTACACCTTC.

This rearrangement joins TRBV2 to TRBJ2-7, with TRBD2 matching over 7 bases. Germline CDR1 reads SNHLY; CDR2 reads FYNNEI. The ends lost 6 bases at V and 2 bases at J; junction bases unmatched: 7. This CDR3 region has 14 residues. This chain's CDR3 is CASRQLAPAYEQYF. The CDR3 nucleotides are TGTGCCAGCAGACAACTAGCGCCGGCCTACGAGCAGTACTTC.

The chain uses TRBV4-1 and TRBJ1-1; the D gene is possibly TRBD1 (5 bases). The germline V and J ends were trimmed by 6 bases and 0 bases, with 11 bases remaining between them. This CDR3 contains 14 residues. Germline loops: CDR1 MGHRA, CDR2 YSYEKL. The CDR3: CASSPGRVNTEAFF. CDR3 nucleotide sequence: TGCGCCAGCAGTCCAGGGAGGGTGAACACTGAAGCTTTCTTT.

For the CDR3, the DNA is TGTGCCAGCAGCGTAGGGACAGAGTTCTCCTACGAGCAGTACTTC. This gives the protein CASSVGTEFSYEQYF. The chain links TRBV9 to TRBJ2-7; D might be TRBD1 (6 bases). The V gene lost 0 bases and the J gene lost 0 bases, with 10 bases spanning the gap. Germline V gene sequence: CDR1 SGDLS, CDR2 YYNGEE. There are 15 residues in the CDR3. Full variable domain (outside the CDR3, taken from reference TRBV9 and TRBJ2-7): DSGVTQTPKHLITATGQRVTLRCSPRSGDLSVYWYQQSLDQGLQFLIQYYNGEERAKGNILERFSAQQFPDLHSELNLSSLELGDSALYFCASSVGTEFSYEQYFGPGTRLTVT.

A word on this clone: Within the sample, other DNA sequences also encode this same CDR3. The V gene is TRBV2, the J gene TRBJ1-2; no definite D call. CDR3 length: 13 amino acids. The V end was cut by 2 bases, the J end by 2 bases, with 6 bases between. Germline-derived CDR1 and CDR2 are SNHLY and FYNNEI. For the CDR3, the DNA is TGTGCCAGCAGTGAACTCAGAAACTATGGCTACACCTTC. It specifies CASSELRNYGYTF.

This chain links TRBV25-1 with TRBJ2-5; 13 bases match TRBD2. V was pared by 5 bases and J by 4 bases, with 10 bases of the junction left unmatched. There are 17 residues in the CDR3. Germline V gene data show CDR1 as MGHDK and CDR2 as SYGVNS. CDR3 coding DNA: TGTGCCAGCAGTTCCCCGAGGGGACTAGCGGGACGAGAGACCCAGTACTTC. Protein product: CASSSPRGLAGRETQYF.

Written as DNA, the CDR3 is TGTGCCAGCAGCTTAGAATTCAGCGGGAGGGCCTACGAGCAGTACTTC. It encodes CASSLEFSGRAYEQYF. This chain uses TRBV7-9 with TRBJ2-5, with 10 bases lining up with TRBD2. The J call may be incorrect, as the DNA end agrees better with TRBJ2-7. Germline V CDR1 and CDR2: SEHNR, FQNEAQ (reference sequence). The CDR3 is 16 residues long.

This chain links TRBV28 with TRBJ2-5, with 9 bases aligning to TRBD2. Near its end, the DNA agrees better with TRBJ2-7, so the J call may be wrong. The germline V gene has CDR1 MDHEN and CDR2 SYDVKM. The CDR3 is 15 amino acids. The CDR3 sequence is CASSLGLAGSNEQYF. The CDR3, as DNA: TGTGCCAGCAGTTTGGGGCTAGCGGGAAGCAACGAGCAGTACTTC.

CDR3 loop: CASSQGEAFF. The CDR3 DNA reads TGTGCCAGCAGTCAGGGCGAAGCTTTCTTT. The chain couples TRBV25-1 to TRBJ1-1; possible D gene TRBD1, 5 bases. V dropped 5 bases and J dropped 8 bases, with 6 bases sitting between them. CDR1 and CDR2 from the germline V gene are MGHDK and SYGVNS. The CDR3 extends over 10 amino acids.